This T cell receptor beta chain is from a study of T cell repertoires in cytomegalovirus infection. Study information: Public TCR beta signatures were indicative of both CMV infection and a matching HLA type. Study-level points and caveats: Totalled public TCR beta family frequency picked out people who carried CMV plus the relevant HLA.

The germline V gene has CDR1 MNHNY and CDR2 SVGAGI (reference sequence). The CDR3 covers 15 residues. A single record per CDR3 protein comes from TCRdb applying MiXCR to the reads. Here the sample spans tens of thousands of distinct CDR3 sequences, about 3.8% being singletons. Note on this clonotype: Its antigen is unknown. A much larger clone differs from this one at a single base, so this may be a read error.

The sequenced material came from PBMCs. The clonotype was recovered from a human donor in good health (CMV status not recorded). Some clones in this sample may be carry-over from other donors' samples. The chain is built from TRBV6-6 and TRBJ1-6; D possibly corresponds to TRBD1 (6 bases). The CDR3 region has the DNA TGTCCCAGCAGTTCACACAGGGAAATGCGATCACCCCTCCACTTT. It codes for CPSSSHREMRSPLHF.